Listed below are T cell receptor beta chains from one sample, sequenced in a study of blood T cell repertoires in COVID-19. Only in-frame clones appear in the TCRdb table, and some are missing; sequencing was by immunoSEQ multiplex PCR. The repertoire holds about 25,000 clones, with 80% to 90% as singletons. Sequencing was performed on peripheral blood. The receptor set was obtained from a man aged 70-80 years with acute or convalescent COVID-19. Each CDR3 is given with its conserved first and last residue.

cdr3_aa: CASTPGVPYEQYF
j_call: TRBJ2-7
v_call: TRBV12-3/TRBV12-4

cdr3_aa: CASRKTGEAEQYF
j_call: TRBJ2-7
v_call: TRBV6-5

cdr3_aa: CASSPGQNTEAFF
j_call: TRBJ1-1
v_call: TRBV5-6

cdr3_aa: CASGSGGSETQYF
j_call: TRBJ2-5
v_call: TRBV12-5

cdr3_aa: CASTPGTGGNQPQHF
j_call: TRBJ1-5
v_call: TRBV28

cdr3_aa: CASSGDLSRSYTF
j_call: TRBJ1-2
v_call: TRBV10-2

cdr3_aa: CASSYWTGHMNTEAFF
j_call: TRBJ1-1
v_call: TRBV6-6

cdr3_aa: CAISETTVSGTQYF
j_call: TRBJ2-3
v_call: TRBV10-3

cdr3_aa: CASSQPGQGLYEQYF
j_call: TRBJ2-7
v_call: TRBV4-1

cdr3_aa: CATSRTSGSFTDTQYF
j_call: TRBJ2-3
v_call: TRBV15

cdr3_aa: CASSKEGQGARTEAFF
j_call: TRBJ1-1
v_call: TRBV21-1

cdr3_aa: CASEGQTDTQYF
j_call: TRBJ2-3
v_call: TRBV6-5

cdr3_aa: CASSGQGVNTIYF
j_call: TRBJ1-3
v_call: TRBV12-3/TRBV12-4

cdr3_aa: CASSLVQTNTGELFF
j_call: TRBJ2-2
v_call: TRBV11-1